The clone carrying this T cell receptor beta chain was picked up a small number of times. Its antigen is still unknown. This sample is part of a study of radiotherapy plus CTLA-4 blockade in lung cancer. Study context: Around 18% of enrolled patients responded objectively, and roughly 31% had disease control.

TCRdb's copy holds only in-frame clones and misses some; the assay was immunoSEQ multiplex PCR. The profile shows some 37,000 clones, over 60% of them singletons. The study, taken as a whole, reports: Clones derived from tumor TCRs expanded in blood after radiotherapy plus ipilimumab.

The CDR3 is 14 amino acids. Trimming left V 1 base short and J 4 bases short, with 11 bases between. The germline CDR1 and CDR2 sequences are SEHNR and FQNEAQ (reference sequence). The source material was peripheral blood, sampled from a patient treated with radiotherapy plus ipilimumab. This TCR was recovered from a human donor with non-small cell lung cancer who had stable disease on radiotherapy plus ipilimumab. The rearrangement links TRBV7-9 to TRBJ2-7, with a possible D match to TRBD1 (6 bases). The CDR3 is CASSLGGTKYEQYF. The CDR3 DNA reads as TGTGCCAGCAGCTTAGGAGGGACAAAATACGAGCAGTACTTC.